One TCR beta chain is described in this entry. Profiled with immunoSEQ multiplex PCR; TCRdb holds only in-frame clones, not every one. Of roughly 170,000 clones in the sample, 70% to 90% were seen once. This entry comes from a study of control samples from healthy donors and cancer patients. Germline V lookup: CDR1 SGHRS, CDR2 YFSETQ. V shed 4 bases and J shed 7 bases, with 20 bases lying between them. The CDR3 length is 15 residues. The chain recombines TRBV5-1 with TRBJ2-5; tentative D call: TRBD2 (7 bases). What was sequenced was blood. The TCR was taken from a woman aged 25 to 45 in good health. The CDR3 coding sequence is TGCGCCAGCAGCCCCTCGGGGGGCCAAGAAGGGACCCAGTACTTC. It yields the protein CASSPSGGQEGTQYF.